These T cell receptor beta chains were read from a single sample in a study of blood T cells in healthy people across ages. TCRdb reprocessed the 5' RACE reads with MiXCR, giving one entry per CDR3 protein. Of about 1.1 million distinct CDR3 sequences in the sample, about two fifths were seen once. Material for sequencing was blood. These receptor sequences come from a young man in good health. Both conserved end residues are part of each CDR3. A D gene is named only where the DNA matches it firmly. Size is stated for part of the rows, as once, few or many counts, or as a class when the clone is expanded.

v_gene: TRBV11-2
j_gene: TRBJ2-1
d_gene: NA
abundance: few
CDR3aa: CASSPRGGMNNEQFF
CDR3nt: TGTGCCAGCAGCCCCAGGGGGGGGATGAACAATGAGCAGTTCTTC

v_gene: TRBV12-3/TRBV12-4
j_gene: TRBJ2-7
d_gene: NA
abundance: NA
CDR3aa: CASSKRGASYNEQYF
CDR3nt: TGTGCCAGCAGTAAACGGGGAGCATCCTACAATGAGCAGTACTTC

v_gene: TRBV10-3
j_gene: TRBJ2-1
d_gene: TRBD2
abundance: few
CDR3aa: CAISESGIAGVGEQFF
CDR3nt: TGTGCCATCAGTGAGTCGGGGATAGCGGGGGTCGGTGAGCAGTTCTTC

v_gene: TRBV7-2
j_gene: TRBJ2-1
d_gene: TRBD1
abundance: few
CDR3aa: CASSLMGQGGGEQFF
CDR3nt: TGTGCCAGCAGCTTAATGGGACAGGGGGGAGGTGAGCAGTTCTTC

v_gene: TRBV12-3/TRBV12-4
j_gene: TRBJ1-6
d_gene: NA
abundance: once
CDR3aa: CASSFTGFSPLHF
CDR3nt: TGTGCCAGCAGTTTTACAGGGTTTTCACCCCTCCACTTT

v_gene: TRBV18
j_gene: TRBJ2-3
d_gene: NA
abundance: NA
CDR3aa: CASSPPGRAEDTQYF
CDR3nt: TGTGCCAGCTCACCACCGGGCAGGGCTGAAGATACGCAGTATTTT

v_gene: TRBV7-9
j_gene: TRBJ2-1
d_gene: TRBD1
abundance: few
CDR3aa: CASRIPGTGGALAYNEQFF
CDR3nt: TGTGCCAGCAGAATTCCCGGGACAGGGGGAGCCTTAGCCTACAATGAGCAGTTCTTC

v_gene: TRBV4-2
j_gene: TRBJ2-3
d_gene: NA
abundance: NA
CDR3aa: CASSLRGDSSTDTQYF
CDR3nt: TGTGCCAGCAGCTTAAGGGGGGATTCTAGCACAGATACGCAGTATTTT

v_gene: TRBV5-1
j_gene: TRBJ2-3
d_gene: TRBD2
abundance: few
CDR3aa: CASSFGGGAETDTQYF
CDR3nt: TGCGCCAGCAGCTTTGGCGGGGGGGCTGAAACAGATACGCAGTATTTT

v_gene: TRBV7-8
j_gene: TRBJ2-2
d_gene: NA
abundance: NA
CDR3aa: CASSLFFSSADRGTGELFF
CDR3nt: TGTGCCAGCAGCTTATTTTTCTCGTCGGCAGATCGCGGCACCGGGGAGCTGTTTTTT

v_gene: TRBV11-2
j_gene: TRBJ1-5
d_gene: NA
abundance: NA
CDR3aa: CASSLDQGGNQPQHF
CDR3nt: TGTGCCAGCAGCTTAGATCAGGGCGGGAATCAGCCCCAGCATTTT

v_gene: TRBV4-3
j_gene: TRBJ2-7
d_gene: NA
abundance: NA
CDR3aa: CASSRDGHYEQYF
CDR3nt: TGCGCCAGCAGCCGGGACGGACACTACGAGCAGTACTTC

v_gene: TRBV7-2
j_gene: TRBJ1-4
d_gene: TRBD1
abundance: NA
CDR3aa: CASSSGQGLEKLFF
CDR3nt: TGTGCCAGCAGCTCTGGACAGGGTTTGGAAAAACTGTTTTTT

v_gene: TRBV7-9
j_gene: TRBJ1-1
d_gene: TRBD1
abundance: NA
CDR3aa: CASSLEGQGNTEAFF
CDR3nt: TGTGCCAGCAGCTTAGAAGGACAGGGGAACACTGAAGCTTTCTTT

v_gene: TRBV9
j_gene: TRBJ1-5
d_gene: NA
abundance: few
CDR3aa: CASSEGVSNQPQHF
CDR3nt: TGTGCCAGCTCCGAGGGGGTTAGCAATCAGCCCCAGCATTTT

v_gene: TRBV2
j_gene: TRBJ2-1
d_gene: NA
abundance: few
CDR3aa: CASDGPGGGVRNNEQFF
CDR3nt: TGTGCCAGCGATGGCCCCGGCGGCGGGGTGAGGAACAATGAGCAGTTCTTC

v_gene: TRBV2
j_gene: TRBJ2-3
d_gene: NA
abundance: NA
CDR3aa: CASKTAKNRVTDTQYF
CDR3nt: TGTGCCAGCAAAACGGCTAAAAACAGGGTGACAGATACGCAGTATTTT

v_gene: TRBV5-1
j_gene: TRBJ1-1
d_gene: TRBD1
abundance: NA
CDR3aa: CASGRDQTGLNTEAFF
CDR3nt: TGCGCCAGCGGTCGGGATCAGACAGGGCTGAACACTGAAGCTTTCTTT

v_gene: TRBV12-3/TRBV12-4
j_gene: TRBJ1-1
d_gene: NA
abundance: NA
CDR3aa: CATLTGMGTEAFF
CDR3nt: TGTGCCACCCTTACTGGTATGGGCACTGAAGCTTTCTTT

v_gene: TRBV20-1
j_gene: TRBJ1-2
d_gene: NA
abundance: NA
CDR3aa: CSAKSDGGTLIHYGYTF
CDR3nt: TGCAGTGCAAAATCCGACGGGGGAACCTTAATCCATTATGGCTACACCTTC

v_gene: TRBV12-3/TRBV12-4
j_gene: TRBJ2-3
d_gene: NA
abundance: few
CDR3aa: CASSPWGETDTQYF
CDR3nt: TGTGCCAGCAGCCCTTGGGGGGAGACAGATACGCAGTATTTT

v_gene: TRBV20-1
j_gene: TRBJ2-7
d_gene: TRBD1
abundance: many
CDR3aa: CSARDRDRGSDEQYF
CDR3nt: TGCAGTGCTAGAGATCGGGACAGGGGCTCGGACGAGCAGTACTTC

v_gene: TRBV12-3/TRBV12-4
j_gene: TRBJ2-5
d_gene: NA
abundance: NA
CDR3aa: CASSFGGEHNEQYF
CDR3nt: TGTGCCAGCAGTTTTGGGGGAGAGCACAATGAGCAGTACTTC

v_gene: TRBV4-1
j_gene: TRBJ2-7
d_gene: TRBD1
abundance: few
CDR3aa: CASSLTTQGYEQYF
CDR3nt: TGCGCCAGCAGCCTTACGACACAGGGGTACGAGCAGTACTTC

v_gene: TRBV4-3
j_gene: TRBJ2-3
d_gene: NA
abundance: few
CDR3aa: CASSQDTVRALTDTQYF
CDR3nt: TGCGCCAGCAGCCAAGATACGGTCAGAGCCCTGACAGATACGCAGTATTTT

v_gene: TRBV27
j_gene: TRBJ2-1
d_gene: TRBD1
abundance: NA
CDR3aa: CASSSGQPEQFF
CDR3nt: TGTGCCAGCAGTTCGGGACAGCCTGAGCAGTTCTTC

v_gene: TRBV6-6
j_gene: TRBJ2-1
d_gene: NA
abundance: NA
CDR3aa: CASCSTTTYPYNEQFF
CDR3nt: TGTGCCAGCTGCTCAACGACGACCTACCCCTACAATGAGCAGTTCTTC

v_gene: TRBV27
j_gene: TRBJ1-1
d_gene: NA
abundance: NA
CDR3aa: CASSGTRNTEAFF
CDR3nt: TGTGCCAGCAGTGGCACTAGGAACACTGAAGCTTTCTTT